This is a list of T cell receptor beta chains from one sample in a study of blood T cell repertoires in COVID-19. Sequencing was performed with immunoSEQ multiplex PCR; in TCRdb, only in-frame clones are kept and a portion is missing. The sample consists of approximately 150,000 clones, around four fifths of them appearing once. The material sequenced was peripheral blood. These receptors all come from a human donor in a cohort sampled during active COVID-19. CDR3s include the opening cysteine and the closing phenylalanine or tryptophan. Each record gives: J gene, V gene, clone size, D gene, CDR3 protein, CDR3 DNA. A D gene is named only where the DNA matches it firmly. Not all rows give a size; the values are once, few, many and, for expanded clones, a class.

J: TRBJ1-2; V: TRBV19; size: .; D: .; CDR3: CASSVTGQNYGYTF; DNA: TGTGCCAGTAGTGTAACCGGACAGAACTATGGCTACACCTTC
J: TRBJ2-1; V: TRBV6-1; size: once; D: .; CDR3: CASSEDGRVYNEQFF; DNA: TGTGCCAGCAGTGAAGACGGCAGGGTATACAATGAGCAGTTCTTC
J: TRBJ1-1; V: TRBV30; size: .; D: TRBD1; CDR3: CAWTTTGWAEAFF; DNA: TGTGCCTGGACCACGACAGGGTGGGCTGAAGCTTTCTTT
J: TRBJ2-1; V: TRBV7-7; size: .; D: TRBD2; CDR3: CASSPSWGGTGPDNEQFF; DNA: TGTGCTAGCAGCCCGTCCTGGGGGGGAACGGGCCCCGACAATGAGCAGTTCTTC
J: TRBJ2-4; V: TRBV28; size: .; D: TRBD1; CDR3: CASSPSGQGNIQYF; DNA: TGTGCCAGCAGCCCCTCGGGACAGGGCAACATTCAGTACTTC
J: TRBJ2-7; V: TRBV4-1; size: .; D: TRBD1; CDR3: CASSQVGWGQGALEQYF; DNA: TGCGCCAGCAGCCAAGTAGGTTGGGGACAGGGGGCACTCGAGCAGTACTTC
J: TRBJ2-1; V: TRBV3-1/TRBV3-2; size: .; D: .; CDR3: CASSPGSHNEQFF; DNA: TGTGCCAGCAGCCCCGGGAGCCACAATGAGCAGTTCTTC
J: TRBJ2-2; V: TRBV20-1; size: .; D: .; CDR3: CSARRTGELFF; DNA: TGCAGTGCAAGGAGGACCGGGGAGCTGTTTTTT
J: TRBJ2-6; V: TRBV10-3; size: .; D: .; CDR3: CAISLSDSGANVLTF; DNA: TGTGCCATCAGTCTAAGCGACTCTGGGGCCAACGTCCTGACTTTC
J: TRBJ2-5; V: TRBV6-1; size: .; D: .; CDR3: CASSEASQRALGTQYF; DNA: TGTGCCAGCAGTGAAGCCTCTCAGAGGGCCTTAGGGACCCAGTACTTC
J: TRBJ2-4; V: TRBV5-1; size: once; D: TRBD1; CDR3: CASSSTGVDGIQYF; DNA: TGCGCCAGCAGCTCGACAGGGGTGGACGGCATTCAGTACTTC
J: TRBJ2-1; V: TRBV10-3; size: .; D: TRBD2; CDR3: CAISESRAGGLNEQFF; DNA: TGTGCCATCAGTGAGTCGAGGGCGGGGGGGCTCAATGAGCAGTTCTTC
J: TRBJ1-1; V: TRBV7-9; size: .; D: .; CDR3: CASGRKQGYNTEAFF; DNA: TGTGCCAGCGGCCGAAAACAGGGTTATAACACTGAAGCTTTCTTT
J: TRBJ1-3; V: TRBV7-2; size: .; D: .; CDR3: CASSASQGTGNTIYF; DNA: TGTGCCAGCAGCGCCTCCCAGGGTACAGGAAACACCATATATTTT
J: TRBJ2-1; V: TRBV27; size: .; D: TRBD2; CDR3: CASSLGPGRGGVNEQFF; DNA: TGTGCCAGCAGTTTGGGGCCGGGGCGGGGGGGCGTCAATGAGCAGTTCTTC
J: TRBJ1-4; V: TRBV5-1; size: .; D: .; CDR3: CASSLGDTTNEKLFF; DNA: TGCGCCAGCAGCTTGGGGGACACTACTAATGAAAAACTGTTTTTT
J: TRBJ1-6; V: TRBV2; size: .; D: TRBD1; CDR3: CASSGPDTGGTYNSPLHF; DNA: TGTGCCAGCAGTGGCCCTGATACAGGGGGAACCTATAATTCACCCCTCCACTTT
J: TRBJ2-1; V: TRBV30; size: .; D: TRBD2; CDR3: CARSPAGATYTDEQFF; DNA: TGTGCGAGGAGCCCAGCGGGGGCGACGTATACCGATGAGCAGTTCTTC
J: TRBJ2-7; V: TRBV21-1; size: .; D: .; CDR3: CASSKVPDTQPPSAQYEQYF; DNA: TGTGCCAGCAGCAAAGTCCCGGACACCCAACCCCCCAGCGCCCAATACGAGCAGTACTTC
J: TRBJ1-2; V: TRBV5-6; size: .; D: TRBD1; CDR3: CASRSLSTGGYGYTF; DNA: TGTGCCAGCCGTAGCTTGTCGACAGGGGGCTATGGCTACACCTTC
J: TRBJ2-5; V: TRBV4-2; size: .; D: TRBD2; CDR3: CASSQGYSGLAGGYQETQYF; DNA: TGTGCCAGCAGCCAAGGGTACTCGGGACTAGCGGGGGGGTACCAAGAGACCCAGTACTTC
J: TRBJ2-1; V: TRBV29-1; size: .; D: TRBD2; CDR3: CSVPRASGNSYNEQFF; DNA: TGCAGCGTCCCCCGGGCTAGCGGGAACTCCTACAATGAGCAGTTCTTC
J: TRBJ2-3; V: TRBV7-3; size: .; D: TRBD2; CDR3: CASSRTSGVTDTQYF; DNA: TGTGCCAGCAGCCGGACTAGCGGGGTCACAGATACGCAGTATTTT
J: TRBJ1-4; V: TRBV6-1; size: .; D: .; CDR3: CASSERSGSDTNEKLFF; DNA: TGTGCCAGCAGTGAAAGATCAGGGTCGGACACTAATGAAAAACTGTTTTTT
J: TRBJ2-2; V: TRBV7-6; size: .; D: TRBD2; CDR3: CASSLGSSGRSGELFF; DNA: TGTGCCAGCAGCTTAGGTAGTAGCGGGAGGTCCGGGGAGCTGTTTTTT
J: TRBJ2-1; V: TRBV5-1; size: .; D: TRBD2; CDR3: CASSIAGEAYNEQFF; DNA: TGCGCCAGCAGCATAGCGGGAGAGGCCTACAATGAGCAGTTCTTC
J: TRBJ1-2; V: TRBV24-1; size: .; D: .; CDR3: CATSDGGPGYGYTF; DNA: TGTGCCACCAGTGATGGGGGCCCAGGCTATGGCTACACCTTC
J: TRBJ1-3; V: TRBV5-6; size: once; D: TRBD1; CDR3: CASSSRTGLNTIYF; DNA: TGTGCCAGCAGCTCCCGGACAGGGTTAAACACCATATATTTT
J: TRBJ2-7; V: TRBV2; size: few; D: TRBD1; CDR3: CASRLPGQGAEQYF; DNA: TGTGCCAGCCGGCTACCGGGACAGGGGGCTGAGCAGTACTTC
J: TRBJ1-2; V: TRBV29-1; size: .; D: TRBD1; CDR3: CSVEVAGGSYGYTF; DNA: TGCAGCGTTGAAGTCGCAGGGGGTTCCTATGGCTACACCTTC
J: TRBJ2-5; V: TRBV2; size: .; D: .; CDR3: CASRRVQETQYF; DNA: TGTGCCAGCAGGAGGGTCCAAGAGACCCAGTACTTC
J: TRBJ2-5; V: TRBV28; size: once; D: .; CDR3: CASRKQGSETQYF; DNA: TGTGCCAGCAGAAAGCAGGGTAGCGAGACCCAGTACTTC
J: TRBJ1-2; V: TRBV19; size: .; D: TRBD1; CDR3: CASSGGQGRRRYGYTF; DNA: TGTGCCAGTAGTGGGGGACAGGGTCGGAGGCGCTATGGCTACACCTTC
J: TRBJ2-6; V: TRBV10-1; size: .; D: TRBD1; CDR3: CASSEPGQGVHSGANVLTF; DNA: TGCGCCAGCAGTGAGCCGGGACAGGGGGTTCACTCTGGGGCCAACGTCCTGACTTTC
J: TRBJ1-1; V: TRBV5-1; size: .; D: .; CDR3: CASSLAGGRGSEAFF; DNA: TGCGCCAGCAGCTTGGCGGGTGGGAGGGGCTCTGAAGCTTTCTTT
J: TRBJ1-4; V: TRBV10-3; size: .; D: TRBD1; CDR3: CAISAGTGPASDEKLFF; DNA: TGTGCCATCAGTGCCGGGACAGGGCCAGCGTCGGACGAAAAACTGTTTTTT
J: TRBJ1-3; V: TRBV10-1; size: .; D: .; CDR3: CASSEGANAGNTIYF; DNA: TGCGCCAGCAGTGAGGGGGCGAATGCTGGAAACACCATATATTTT
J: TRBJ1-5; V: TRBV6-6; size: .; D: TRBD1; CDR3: CASSLRTGTGGSHSNQPQHF; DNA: TGTGCCAGCAGTCTCAGAACCGGGACAGGGGGGTCCCATAGCAATCAGCCCCAGCATTTT
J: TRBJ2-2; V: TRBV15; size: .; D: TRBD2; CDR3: CATSAGGPSGELFF; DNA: TGTGCCACCTCCGCGGGAGGGCCTTCCGGGGAGCTGTTTTTT
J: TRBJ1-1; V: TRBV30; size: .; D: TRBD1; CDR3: CAWRLTGWVTEAFF; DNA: TGTGCCTGGAGGTTGACAGGGTGGGTCACTGAAGCTTTCTTT
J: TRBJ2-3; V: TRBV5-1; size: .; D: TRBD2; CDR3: CASSSNGLAERDTQYF; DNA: TGCGCCAGCAGCTCCAATGGACTAGCGGAGAGAGATACGCAGTATTTT
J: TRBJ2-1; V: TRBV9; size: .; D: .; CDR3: CASSVSGGRINNEQFF; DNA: TGTGCCAGCAGCGTAAGTGGGGGCAGAATTAACAATGAGCAGTTCTTC
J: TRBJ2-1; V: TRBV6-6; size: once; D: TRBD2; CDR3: CASSYLAGGSYNEQFF; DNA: TGTGCCAGCAGTTACCTAGCGGGAGGATCCTACAATGAGCAGTTCTTC
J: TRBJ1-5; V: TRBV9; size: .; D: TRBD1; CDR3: CASSAGQVNQPQHF; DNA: TGTGCCAGCAGCGCCGGACAGGTCAATCAGCCCCAGCATTTT
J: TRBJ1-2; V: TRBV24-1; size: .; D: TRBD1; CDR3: CASQGADYGYTF; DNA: TGTGCCAGCCAGGGGGCAGACTATGGCTACACCTTC
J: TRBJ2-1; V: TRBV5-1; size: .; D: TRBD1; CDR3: CASSFTGGNEQFF; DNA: TGCGCCAGCAGCTTTACAGGGGGCAATGAGCAGTTCTTC
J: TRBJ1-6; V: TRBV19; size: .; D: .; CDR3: CASMMSTTYNSPLHF; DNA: TGTGCCAGTATGATGAGTACTACCTATAATTCACCCCTCCACTTT
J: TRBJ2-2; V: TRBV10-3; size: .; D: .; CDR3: CATKREAELFF; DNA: TGTGCCACCAAAAGGGAGGCGGAGCTGTTTTTT
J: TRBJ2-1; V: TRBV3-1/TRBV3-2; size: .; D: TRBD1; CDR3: CASSHGQGGSEQFF; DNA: TGTGCCAGCAGCCACGGACAGGGGGGGAGTGAGCAGTTCTTC
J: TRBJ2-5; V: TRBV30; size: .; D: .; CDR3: CAWSTPGTETQYF; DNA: TGTGCCTGGAGTACCCCAGGAACGGAGACCCAGTACTTC
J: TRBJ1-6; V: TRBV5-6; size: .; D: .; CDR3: CASRTGSADNSPLHF; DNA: TGTGCCAGCAGAACAGGATCAGCAGATAATTCACCCCTCCACTTT
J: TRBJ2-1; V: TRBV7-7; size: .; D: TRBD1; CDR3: CASSLDRDNEQFF; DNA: TGTGCTAGCAGCTTGGACAGGGACAATGAGCAGTTCTTC
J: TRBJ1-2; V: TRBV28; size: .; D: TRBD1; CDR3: CASTQGQENYGYTF; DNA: TGTGCCAGCACCCAGGGACAGGAGAACTATGGCTACACCTTC